The 31 T cell receptor beta chains below were found in one sample sequenced in a study of Ad26.COV2.S vaccination and SARS-CoV-2 variants. Generated by immunoSEQ multiplex PCR, the TCRdb table keeps only in-frame clones and is missing some. The sample lists around 370,000 clones, approximately 90% occurring once. Here the sequenced sample was peripheral blood, taken after recovery from COVID-19. The receptors stem from a human donor who had recovered from COVID-19.

The chain recombines TRBV2 with TRBJ2-3, with TRBD2 matching 16 bases. Per germline, CDR1 SNHLY and CDR2 FYNNEI. CDR3 length: 16 amino acids. V trimming: 4 bases; J trimming: 8 bases; junction bases outside the gene matches: 6. This CDR3 reads CASSAGTSGGDGTQYF. CDR3 nucleotide sequence: TGTGCCAGCAGTGCCGGGACTAGCGGGGGGGATGGTACGCAGTATTTT.

The chain uses TRBV6-2 or TRBV6-3 and TRBJ2-3; TRBD2 aligns across 7 bases. The CDR3 contains 16 residues. Germline values: CDR1 MNHEY, CDR2 SVGEGT. V shed 7 bases and J 7 bases; nucleotides not matched to a gene: 17. The CDR3 nucleotides are TGTGCCAGCACCCCGGCTAGCGGTCCGGGGTTTTATACGCAGTATTTT. This translates into CASTPASGPGFYTQYF.

The V gene is TRBV28, the J gene TRBJ1-1; D is possibly TRBD1 (6 bases). The V end was cut by 3 bases, the J end by 1 base, with 12 bases between. Germline CDR1 reads MDHEN; CDR2 reads SYDVKM. The CDR3 contains 15 residues. In DNA form, the CDR3 reads TGTGCCAGCAGTTTGGCAGGGGCGACGAACACTGAAGCTTTCTTT. Translation: CASSLAGATNTEAFF.

This clone was seen once. This sequence joins TRBV19 and TRBJ2-5, with 9 bases identical to TRBD2. The ends lost 10 bases at V and 5 bases at J; junction bases unmatched: 17. Germline values: CDR1 LNHDA, CDR2 SQIVND (reference sequence). The length of the CDR3 is 16 residues. The CDR3: CATRNSGGRPWETQYF. Written as DNA, the CDR3 is TGTGCCACTAGAAATAGCGGGGGCCGCCCCTGGGAGACCCAGTACTTC. The full variable domain, its missing parts supplied by reference TRBV19 and TRBJ2-5, is DGGITQSPKYLFRKEGQNVTLSCEQNLNHDAMYWYRQDPGQGLRLIYYSQIVNDFQKGDIAEGYSVSREKKESFPLTVTSAQKNPTAFYLCATRNSGGRPWETQYFGPGTRLLVL.

The V and J genes are TRBV19 and TRBJ1-4; possibly TRBD1 for D (5 bases). Deletions cut 2 bases from V and 2 bases from J, with 15 bases between. The CDR3 sequence is 17 residues long. CDR1 LNHDA and CDR2 SQIVND come from the germline V gene (reference sequence). CDR3 in amino acids: CASSITGGVPTNEKLFF. In DNA form, the CDR3 reads TGTGCCAGTAGTATAACAGGCGGAGTCCCCACTAATGAAAAACTGTTTTTT.

The chain uses TRBV28 and TRBJ2-5; TRBD2 aligns across 9 bases. The V and J ends lost 7 bases and 5 bases, in that order; junction bases with no gene match: 14. This CDR3 region has 16 residues. The germline V gene has CDR1 MDHEN and CDR2 SYDVKM. CDR3 in amino acids: CASNRLADKKRETQYF. The CDR3 region has the DNA TGTGCCAGCAATCGACTAGCGGATAAAAAGAGGGAGACCCAGTACTTC.

The V call is TRBV7-8, the J call TRBJ2-7, with 7 positions matching TRBD2. The CDR3 runs 14 residues. Germline trimming cut 5 bases from V and 0 bases from J; bases unmatched to any gene: 4. Germline values: CDR1 SGHVS, CDR2 FQNEAQ. The CDR3 sequence: CASSRGGSSYEQYF. CDR3 sequence (DNA): TGTGCCAGCAGCCGGGGAGGGAGCTCCTACGAGCAGTACTTC.

This clone turned up a few times. The rearrangement joins TRBV11-2 to TRBJ1-5; D unresolved. CDR3 length: 13 amino acids. V was trimmed by 0 bases and J by 6 bases, leaving 6 bases between them. Looked up from germline, CDR1 is SGHAT and CDR2 is FQNNGV. CDR3 amino acids: CASSLEGSQPQHF. In DNA form, the CDR3 reads TGTGCCAGCAGCTTAGAGGGTAGTCAGCCCCAGCATTTT. Together with reference TRBV11-2 and TRBJ1-5, the CDR3 gives the full variable domain: EAGVAQSPRYKIIEKRQSVAFWCNPISGHATLYWYQQILGQGPKLLIQFQNNGVVDDSQLPKDRFSAERLKGVDSTLKIQPAKLEDSAVYLCASSLEGSQPQHFGDGTRLSIL.

This sequence joins TRBV5-1 and TRBJ2-7, with D hard to call. The germline gives CDR1 SGHRS, CDR2 YFSETQ. The CDR3 totals 15 residues. V was pared by 0 bases and J by 0 bases, with 10 bases between. The CDR3 loop reads CASSLESGLSYEQYF. In DNA, the CDR3 is TGCGCCAGCAGCTTGGAATCAGGCCTCTCCTACGAGCAGTACTTC.

V is TRBV5-1 and J is TRBJ2-1, with TRBD2 matching 8 bases. This CDR3 contains 15 residues. With 4 bases clipped from V and 7 bases from J, the junction kept 10 bases outside the gene matches. Germline CDR1 SGHRS, CDR2 YFSETQ. Here the CDR3 reads CASSPSGGPGNEQFF. Written as DNA, the CDR3 is TGCGCCAGCAGCCCCTCGGGGGGGCCTGGGAATGAGCAGTTCTTC.

This chain uses TRBV9 with TRBJ2-5; D is undetermined. Trimming cost V 4 bases and J 5 bases, with 15 bases left between them. Germline CDR1 SGDLS, CDR2 YYNGEE. The CDR3 contains 14 residues. The CDR3 coding sequence is TGTGCCAGCAGCCGCGAATATCGACGGGAGACCCAGTACTTC. This translates into CASSREYRRETQYF.

The chain employs TRBV12-5 and TRBJ2-5; 10 bases fit TRBD2. The CDR3 runs to 16 residues. The germline V gene encodes CDR1 LGHNT and CDR2 FRNRAP. Germline trimming cut 1 base from V and 2 bases from J; bases unmatched to any gene: 4. The CDR3 DNA is TGTGCTAGTGGTTTGGCCCTAGCGGGGGTTCAAGAGACCCAGTACTTC. Its translation: CASGLALAGVQETQYF.

This clone was observed a single time. The chain couples TRBV6-1 to TRBJ1-6; tentatively, D is TRBD1 (6 bases). Germline CDR1 and CDR2: MNHNS and SASEGT. V lost 0 bases and J 6 bases, leaving 15 bases between the germline ends. This CDR3 spans 17 amino acids. The CDR3 nucleotides read TGTGCCAGCAGTGAAGCTCAAGGGACACTCTTTAATTCACCCCTCCACTTT. Protein: CASSEAQGTLFNSPLHF.

Only a few counts were recorded for this clone. The chain employs TRBV3-1 (or the pseudogene TRBV3-2) and TRBJ1-2; TRBD1 matches at 8 bases. With 5 bases clipped from V and 4 bases from J, the junction kept 9 bases outside the gene matches. The CDR3 runs to 15 residues. CDR1 and CDR2 (germline): LGHDT, YNNKEL (reference sequence). CDR3 loop: CASSSLRGRVYGYTF. The DNA of the CDR3 is TGTGCCAGCAGCTCTCTCAGGGGGCGAGTCTATGGCTACACCTTC.

V and J are TRBV18 and TRBJ2-7; D unresolved. Germline V gene sequence: CDR1 KGHSH, CDR2 LQKENI. The CDR3 runs to 13 residues. With 3 bases removed from V and 1 base from J, the gap between germline ends came to 7 bases. Written as DNA, the CDR3 is TGTGCCAGCTCACCCCGGCGTTCCTACGAGCAGTACTTC. Translated, it gives CASSPRRSYEQYF.

The V and J genes are TRBV11-1 and TRBJ2-7; a possible D gene is TRBD2 (6 bases). V lost 6 bases and J 0 bases, leaving 12 bases between the germline ends. CDR3 size: 14 residues. Germline V gene data show CDR1 as SGHAT and CDR2 as FQDESV (reference sequence). CDR3 protein: CASRTSWSSYEQYF. The CDR3 nucleotides are TGTGCCAGCAGAACTAGCTGGAGCTCCTACGAGCAGTACTTC.

The rearrangement joins TRBV10-3 to TRBJ2-3, with unresolved D. In germline, CDR1 is ENHRY, CDR2 SYGVKD. There are 15 residues in the CDR3. Trimming pared 9 bases from V and 4 bases from J, leaving 20 bases between. CDR3 amino acids: CAIRDGNIRADTQYF. The CDR3 region has the DNA TGTGCCATAAGAGACGGCAATATTAGGGCAGATACGCAGTATTTT.

This sequence joins TRBV29-1 and TRBJ2-5; D is undetermined. CDR1 and CDR2 (germline): SQVTM, ANQGSEA. V shed 5 bases and J shed 2 bases, with 12 bases lying between them. CDR3 length equals 13 residues. The CDR3 DNA reads as TGCAGCGTTTTCTCCAGCCCGCAAGAGACCCAGTACTTC. It specifies CSVFSSPQETQYF.

The chain has TRBV7-9 and TRBJ2-3, with 8 bases that match TRBD1. The CDR3 runs to 16 residues. Trimming at V came to 0 bases and at J to 5 bases, leaving 7 bases not matched to a gene. Germline CDR1 and CDR2: SEHNR and FQNEAQ (reference sequence). CDR3 in amino acids: CASSLADRGQGDTQYF. The DNA of the CDR3 is TGTGCCAGCAGCTTAGCCGACAGGGGACAAGGAGATACGCAGTATTTT.

J is TRBJ1-1 and V is TRBV7-9; D perhaps matches TRBD1 (6 bases). This CDR3 has 16 amino acids. The V end lost 1 base, the J end lost 3 bases, and 15 bases lay between the germline ends. CDR1 is SEHNR, CDR2 FQNEAQ, per germline (reference sequence). In nucleotides, the CDR3 is TGTGCCAGCAGCTTAGATGATAGGACAGTCTACACTGAAGCTTTCTTT. This translates into CASSLDDRTVYTEAFF.

This clone was found a few times. In DNA, the CDR3 is TGCGCCAGCAGTGAGTCGTACGACGGGGAGCTGTTTTTT. This codes for CASSESYDGELFF. This rearrangement joins TRBV10-1 to TRBJ2-2; no clear D. The CDR3 is 13 amino acids. Germline loops: CDR1 WNHNN, CDR2 SYGVQD (reference sequence). V lost 0 bases to trimming and J lost 7 bases, with 6 bases between them.

The chain recombines TRBV29-1 with TRBJ1-2, with no clear D. The germline gives CDR1 SQVTM, CDR2 ANQGSEA. V lost 2 bases, J lost 10 bases, and 8 bases lay in between. The CDR3 consists of 10 residues. CDR3 DNA sequence: TGCAGCGTTGAAAGCCAGATCTACACCTTC. It translates to CSVESQIYTF.

J is TRBJ2-7 and V is TRBV11-2, with 7 bases identical to TRBD1. The V gene end was trimmed by 5 bases and the J gene end by 3 bases; junction bases not matched to a gene: 7. Germline V gene lookup returns CDR1 SGHAT and CDR2 FQNNGV. The CDR3 spans 14 residues. The CDR3, as DNA: TGTGCCAGCAGCCCGGGACAGTTCATCTACGAGCAGTACTTC. It encodes CASSPGQFIYEQYF.

This rearrangement joins TRBV7-9 to TRBJ2-7, with D hard to call. Looked up from germline, CDR1 is SEHNR and CDR2 is FQNEAQ (reference sequence). CDR3 length: 14 amino acids. V was cut by 2 bases and J by 1 base, with 9 bases left in between. CDR3 protein: CASSLSAASYEQYF. CDR3 nucleotides: TGTGCCAGCAGCTTAAGTGCAGCTTCCTACGAGCAGTACTTC.

V is TRBV5-1 and J is TRBJ1-6; 7 bases map to TRBD1. CDR3 length: 15 amino acids. Losses at the gene ends were 4 bases for V and 5 bases for J; bases not matched to a gene: 6. CDR1 SGHRS and CDR2 YFSETQ come from the germline V gene. The CDR3 is CASSLQGPNNSPLHF. The CDR3 coding sequence is TGCGCCAGCAGCCTACAGGGGCCCAATAATTCACCCCTCCACTTT.

The rearrangement links TRBV5-4 to TRBJ2-6; 11 bases are a match to TRBD1. This CDR3 comprises 18 residues. In germline, CDR1 is SGHNT, CDR2 YYREEE (reference sequence). Losses at the gene ends were 4 bases for V and 2 bases for J; bases not matched to a gene: 8. The CDR3 DNA is TGTGCCAGCAGCCCCCCCGGGACAGGGGGAGCTGGGGCCAACGTCCTGACTTTC. This sequence encodes CASSPPGTGGAGANVLTF.

The rearrangement links TRBV10-2 to TRBJ1-1, with D possibly being TRBD1 (6 bases). V was trimmed by 0 bases and J by 11 bases, leaving 16 bases between them. Germline-derived CDR1 and CDR2 are WSHSY and SAAADI. The CDR3 is made up of 14 amino acids. CDR3 protein: CASSESGPQGGAFF. The CDR3 nucleotides are TGCGCCAGCAGTGAGTCGGGTCCACAGGGTGGGGCTTTCTTT.

J is TRBJ1-2 and V is TRBV5-1; no definite D call. The V end was cut by 1 base, the J end by 7 bases, with 11 bases between. This CDR3 is 13 amino acids long. CDR1 is SGHRS and CDR2 is YFSETQ in the germline V gene. CDR3 protein: CASSLRSGSGYTF. The CDR3 region has the DNA TGCGCCAGCAGCTTGCGCTCGGGGTCTGGCTACACCTTC.

This clone was counted a single time. V and J are TRBV18 and TRBJ1-1, with 9 positions matching TRBD1. The V gene's germline CDR1 is KGHSH and CDR2 LQKENI. Trimming cost V 2 bases and J 10 bases; bases outside gene matches: 2. The CDR3 runs to 12 residues. This CDR3 reads CASSPTGGAAFF. The CDR3, as DNA: TGTGCCAGCTCACCAACAGGGGGCGCAGCTTTCTTT.

This sequence joins TRBV9 and TRBJ2-7; the D gene is possibly TRBD2 (5 bases). Trimming removed 4 bases at V and 4 bases at J, with 18 bases between. Germline V gene sequence: CDR1 SGDLS, CDR2 YYNGEE. The CDR3 spans 15 residues. The DNA for the CDR3 is TGTGCCAGCAGCAACCGGGCTGAGGACTTTTACGAGCAGTACTTC. The encoded protein is CASSNRAEDFYEQYF.

The chain joins TRBV10-2 to TRBJ1-1; D remains unclear. V was clipped by 2 bases and J by 12 bases, with 10 bases between them. There are 11 residues in the CDR3. Germline V gene lookup returns CDR1 WSHSY and CDR2 SAAADI. The CDR3 DNA reads as TGCGCCAGCAGTGAGGGTCTAGGGACTTTCTTT. It specifies CASSEGLGTFF.